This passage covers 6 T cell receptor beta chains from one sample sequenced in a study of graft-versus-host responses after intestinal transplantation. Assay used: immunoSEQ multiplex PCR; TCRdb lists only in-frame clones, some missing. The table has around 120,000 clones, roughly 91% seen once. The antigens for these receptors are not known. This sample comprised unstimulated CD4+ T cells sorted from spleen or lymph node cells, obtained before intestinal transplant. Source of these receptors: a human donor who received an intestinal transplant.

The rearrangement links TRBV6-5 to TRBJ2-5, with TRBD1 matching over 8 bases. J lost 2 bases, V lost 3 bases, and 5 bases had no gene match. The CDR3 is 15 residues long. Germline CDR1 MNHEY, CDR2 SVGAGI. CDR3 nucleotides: TGTGCCAGCAGTTATTCGGACAGGGCTCAAGAGACCCAGTACTTC. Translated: CASSYSDRAQETQYF.

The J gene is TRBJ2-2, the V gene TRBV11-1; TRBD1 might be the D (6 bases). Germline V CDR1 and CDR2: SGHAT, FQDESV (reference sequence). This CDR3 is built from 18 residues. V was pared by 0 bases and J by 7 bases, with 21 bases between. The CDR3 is CASSLASVVSGAGGELFF. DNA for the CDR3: TGTGCCAGCAGCTTAGCGTCAGTCGTCTCAGGGGCGGGCGGGGAGCTGTTTTTT. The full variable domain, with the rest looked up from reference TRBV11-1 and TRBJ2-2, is EAEVAQSPRYKITEKSQAVAFWCDPISGHATLYWYRQILGQGPELLVQFQDESVVDDSQLPKDRFSAERLKGVDSTLKIQPAELGDSAMYLCASSLASVVSGAGGELFFGEGSRLTVL.

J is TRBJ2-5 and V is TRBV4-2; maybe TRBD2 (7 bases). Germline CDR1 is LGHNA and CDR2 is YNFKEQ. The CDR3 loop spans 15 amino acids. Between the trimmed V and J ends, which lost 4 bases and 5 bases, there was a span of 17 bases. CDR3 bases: TGTGCCAGCAGCCCCCTAGGGGGGGCGGGTGAGACCCAGTACTTC. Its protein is CASSPLGGAGETQYF.

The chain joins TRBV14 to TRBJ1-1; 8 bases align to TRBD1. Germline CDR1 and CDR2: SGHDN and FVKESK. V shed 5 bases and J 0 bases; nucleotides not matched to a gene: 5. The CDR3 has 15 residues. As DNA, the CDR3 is TGTGCCAGCAGCACTCGACAGGGGATGAACACTGAAGCTTTCTTT. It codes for CASSTRQGMNTEAFF. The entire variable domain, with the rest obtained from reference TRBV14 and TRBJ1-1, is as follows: EAGVTQFPSHSVIEKGQTVTLRCDPISGHDNLYWYRRVMGKEIKFLLHFVKESKQDESGMPNNRFLAERTGGTYSTLKVQPAELEDSGVYFCASSTRQGMNTEAFFGQGTRLTVV.

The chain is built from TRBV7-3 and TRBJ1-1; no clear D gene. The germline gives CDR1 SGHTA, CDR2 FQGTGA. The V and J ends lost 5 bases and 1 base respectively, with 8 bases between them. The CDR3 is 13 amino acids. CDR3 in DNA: TGTGCCAGCAGCACACGGCGGAACACTGAAGCTTTCTTT. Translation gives CASSTRRNTEAFF.

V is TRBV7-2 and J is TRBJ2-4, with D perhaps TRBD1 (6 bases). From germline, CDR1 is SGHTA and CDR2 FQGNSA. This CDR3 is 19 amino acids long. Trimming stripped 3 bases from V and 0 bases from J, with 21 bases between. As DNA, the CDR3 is TGTGCCAGCAGCTTTCGCAGGGATTGGGGGCCGACAGCCAAAAACATTCAGTACTTC. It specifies CASSFRRDWGPTAKNIQYF.